The 10 T cell receptor beta chains below were found in one sample sequenced in a study of shared clonotypes between healthy human individuals (dated by TCRdb to 2020 to 2021). The method behind the library was the immunoSEQ multiplex PCR assay. TCRdb obtained this table from immuneACCESS and retained in-frame rearrangements with V and J assigned. These tables miss some clones; where compared with another copy, unresolved V genes account for less than half of the shortfall, and the remainder is unexplained. This sample holds about 680,000 clones; about 91% were observed only once. Of the sample, nearly 25% falls within the top ten clones. CD8 naive samples were obtained by positive selection for CCR7 among CD45RO-negative cells, yielding a CD45RA+CCR7+ population from which TemRA cells were excluded. Sequencing was carried out using naive CD8+ T cells sorted from blood. Read against the paper, the sample's cell subset or site label means: CD45RA+CCR7+. The receptors stem from a man aged 25-40 years in good health.

The chain employs TRBV2 and TRBJ2-3; D is unresolved. The V gene's germline CDR1 is SNHLY and CDR2 FYNNEI. This CDR3 region has 19 residues. The ends were cut back, 3 bases at V and 0 bases at J, with 22 bases in the middle. For the CDR3, the DNA is TGTGCCAGCAGTGATGGCTTTGCCCCACTCTCCCATAGCACAGATACGCAGTATTTT. Translated: CASSDGFAPLSHSTDTQYF.

J is TRBJ2-5 and V is TRBV7-9; D possibly corresponds to TRBD1 (5 bases). Trimming removed 7 bases at V and 4 bases at J, with 13 bases between. The germline gives CDR1 SEHNR, CDR2 FQNEAQ (reference sequence). The CDR3 is made up of 13 amino acids. In nucleotides, the CDR3 is TGTGCCAGCAACGCGGACATTAGAGAGACCCAGTACTTC. Amino acid sequence: CASNADIRETQYF.

The chain couples TRBV7-9 to TRBJ2-7; 10 nucleotides agree with TRBD1. CDR3 length: 13 amino acids. The germline V gene encodes CDR1 SEHNR and CDR2 FQNEAQ (reference sequence). V was clipped by 3 bases and J by 6 bases; unmatched bases: 2. The CDR3 is CASSFRDRGEQYF. CDR3 nucleotides: TGTGCCAGCAGCTTCCGGGACAGGGGCGAGCAGTACTTC.

The chain uses TRBV6-5 and TRBJ2-7, with D perhaps matching TRBD1 (8 bases). The CDR3 length is 13 residues. Germline lookup yields CDR1 MNHEY and CDR2 SVGAGI. V gave up 6 bases and J gave up 6 bases, with 15 bases separating them. The CDR3 DNA is TGTGCCAGCAGGGCACAGGGGGGGACCGAGCAGTACTTC. It translates to CASRAQGGTEQYF.

V gene TRBV28 combines with J gene TRBJ2-2; 10 positions agree with TRBD1. The CDR3 has 18 amino acids. The trim removed 5 bases at V and 4 bases at J, leaving 13 bases unmatched. Per the germline V gene, CDR1 is MDHEN and CDR2 is SYDVKM. The CDR3 loop is CASSTYPGQGVGTGELFF. The CDR3 DNA reads TGTGCCAGCAGTACGTATCCCGGACAGGGGGTCGGCACCGGGGAGCTGTTTTTT.

The chain joins TRBV7-2 to TRBJ2-7; D call uncertain. The germline V gene encodes CDR1 SGHTA and CDR2 FQGNSA. The CDR3 has 11 amino acids. The V gene lost 7 bases and the J gene lost 0 bases, with 4 bases spanning the gap. The CDR3 loop reads CASTFSYEQYF. The CDR3 coding sequence is TGTGCCAGCACCTTCTCCTACGAGCAGTACTTC.

The V and J genes are TRBV29-1 and TRBJ2-3; D call uncertain. V lost 3 bases and J lost 6, with 19 bases in between. From germline, CDR1 is SQVTM and CDR2 ANQGSEA. The CDR3 runs to 15 residues. The CDR3 region has the DNA TGCAGCGTTGACATGGCAGGCGGTCCGTGGGATACGCAGTATTTT. This translates into CSVDMAGGPWDTQYF.

CDR3 DNA sequence: TGTGCCAGTATCGGGGACAGGGGGTACGAGCAGTACTTC. Its translation: CASIGDRGYEQYF. The chain recombines TRBV6-1 with TRBJ2-7; TRBD1 matches 11 bases. Germline assignment: CDR1 MNHNS and CDR2 SASEGT. This CDR3 spans 13 amino acids. The junction had 5 bases not matched to a gene; V was cut back by 9 bases and J by 4 bases.

The chain carries TRBV5-5 and TRBJ2-1; D not certain. Germline-derived CDR1 and CDR2 are SGHKS and YYEKEE (reference sequence). CDR3 length equals 14 residues. Trimming removed 6 bases at V and 0 bases at J, with 10 bases between. This CDR3 is CASNAEVSYNEQFF. In DNA, the CDR3 is TGTGCCAGCAATGCGGAAGTCTCCTACAATGAGCAGTTCTTC. The full variable domain, its missing parts supplied by reference TRBV5-5 and TRBJ2-1, is DAGVTQSPTHLIKTRGQQVTLRCSPISGHKSVSWYQQVLGQGPQFIFQYYEKEERGRGNFPDRFSARQFPNYSSELNVNALLLGDSALYLCASNAEVSYNEQFFGPGTRLTVL.

V and J are TRBV6-5 and TRBJ1-2; D is unresolved. The CDR3 sequence is 13 residues long. V lost 4 bases and J lost 2, with 8 bases in between. Germline V gene sequence: CDR1 MNHEY, CDR2 SVGAGI. CDR3: CASSLNWNYGYTF. The CDR3 bases are TGTGCCAGCAGTTTAAACTGGAACTATGGCTACACCTTC.